This T cell receptor (beta chain) was recorded in a study of T cell responses to AZD1222 COVID-19 vaccine. General study results and limits: Spike-specific TCR breadth rose after two AZD1222 doses, and depth rose as well. Baseline seropositives among AZD1222 recipients totaled only five or six.

This CDR3 is built from 14 residues. Germline lookup yields CDR1 SEHNR and CDR2 FQNEAQ (reference sequence). J was trimmed by 4 bases and V by 4 bases; bases with no gene match: 3. This clone was found once. Its specificity is unknown. This table comes from immunoSEQ multiplex PCR, and its TCRdb copy is limited to in-frame clones, with some not included. The table records 150,000 to 200,000 clones, about 90% of them present only once. The genes are TRBV7-9 and TRBJ2-5; 10 bases align to TRBD2. This sequence originates from an adult who received the MenACWY meningococcal vaccine as a control. This specimen consisted of peripheral blood, obtained 28 days after the second dose of the MenACWY control vaccine. The CDR3 region has the DNA TGTGCCAGCAGCTACCGACTAGCGGGAGAGACCCAGTACTTC. Its protein is CASSYRLAGETQYF.